This T cell receptor (beta chain) was sequenced for a study of cytomegalovirus exposure and HLA in healthy donors. For the study at large: Prior work identified about 120 million unique TCR beta sequences in 150 million to 200 million T cells. Inside one of the first data releases sat some 93 million unique TCRs taken from HLA-typed donors.

Germline V gene sequence: CDR1 SEHNR, CDR2 FQNEAQ (reference sequence). CDR3 length: 15 residues. Whole-study findings and limits: Among immune exposure information, only CMV serostatus was available.

The PCR used 60 Vbeta and 13 Jbeta primers. Original processing methods: Roughly 76 million unique TCR beta chains, roughly 11 million of them shared, were counted by a later analysis. The method was immunoSEQ multiplex PCR; TCRdb's version includes in-frame clones alone and lacks a portion of them. That table gives V, J and clone size, and the DNA gave D and trimming. The sample yields 100,000 or so clones, about 70% seen once. As to this clone: Its matching antigen is unknown. At one end, the junction sequence differs from germline, possibly due to a read error.

The sequenced material came from PBMCs. The sequence was obtained from a man aged 25-40 years in good health and CMV-seronegative. J is TRBJ2-1 and V is TRBV7-9; TRBD2 aligns across 8 bases. The CDR3 DNA follows: TGTTCCAGCAGCTCCGGGGGGGCGGGCTACAATGAGCAGTTCTTC. It is translated as CSSSSGGAGYNEQFF.